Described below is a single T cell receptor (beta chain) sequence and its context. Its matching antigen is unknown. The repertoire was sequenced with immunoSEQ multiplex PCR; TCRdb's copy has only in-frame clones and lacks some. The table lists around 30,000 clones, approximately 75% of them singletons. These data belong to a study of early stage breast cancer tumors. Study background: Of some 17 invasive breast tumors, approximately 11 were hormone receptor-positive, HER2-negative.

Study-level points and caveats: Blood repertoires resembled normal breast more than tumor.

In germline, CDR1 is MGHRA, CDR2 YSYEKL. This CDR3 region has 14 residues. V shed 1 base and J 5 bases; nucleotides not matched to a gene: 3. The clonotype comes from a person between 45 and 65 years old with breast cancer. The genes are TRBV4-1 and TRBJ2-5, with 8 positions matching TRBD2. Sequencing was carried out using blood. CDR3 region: CASSQAGGAETQYF. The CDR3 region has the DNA TGCGCCAGCAGCCAAGCGGGAGGGGCGGAGACCCAGTACTTC.